The source of this T cell receptor beta chain is a study of CXCR3-negative and CXCR3-positive naive CD8 T cells. Findings and limits, study-wide: Memory, not naive, CXCR3-negative and CXCR3-positive cells differed in TRBV-TRBJ usage.

Points on this clonotype: Its antigen is currently unknown.

More than 250,000 cells per CD8+ T cell subset were flow-sorted in triplicate. Naive CD8+ T cells displayed a CD45RO-CCR7+CD27+CD95- phenotype. Germline lookup yields CDR1 SEHNR and CDR2 FQNEAQ (reference sequence). This CDR3 is built from 17 residues. All TRB cDNA libraries came from 5' RACE performed with UMI labels. TCRdb reworked the 5' RACE reads into one entry per CDR3 protein, no DNA. Found here are more than 50,000 distinct CDR3 sequences; the top ten clones hold over 1.2%. The sequencing sample was made of naive CXCR3- CD8+ T cells from blood. Indicated subset: CD45RO-CCR7+CD27+CD95- naive CD8+ T cells lacking CXCR3 (TNR3-). The chain uses TRBV7-9 and TRBJ1-2; lacking DNA, the TRBD1 call made by TCRdb goes unchecked. The TCR was taken from a human donor in good health. Some clones in this sample may be carry-over from other donors' samples. The chain's CDR3 is CASSSLPGTGGNYGYTF.